This T cell receptor beta chain came from a study of blood T cell repertoires in COVID-19. Turning to the study itself: The samples span acute and convalescent COVID-19 from the United States, Italy and Spain. PBMCs, B-cell-depleted T cells, or T cells provided the cDNA or gDNA that made up the material.

Original analysis: Nucleated cell number was recorded as an estimate derived from reference gene primer amplification. Method: immunoSEQ multiplex PCR; TCRdb's copy keeps in-frame clones and lacks some. D and trimming were read from the DNA, whereas the V and J calls and clone size are those reported in that table. The sample includes approximately 54,000 clones, about 82% seen only once; the top ten take about 15%. This clone is judged medium-sized (0.01 to 0.1%). Material: peripheral blood. This TCR derives from a human donor in a cohort sampled during active COVID-19.

DNA for the CDR3: TGTGCCAGCAGTGAGCAGGGGGCGGGCAATCAGCCCCAGCATTTT. This gives the protein CASSEQGAGNQPQHF. The chain uses TRBV6-1 and TRBJ1-5, with 8 bases identical to TRBD1. The CDR3 is 15 residues long. V gave up 3 bases and J gave up 2 bases; unmatched junction bases: 3. In germline, CDR1 is MNHNS, CDR2 SASEGT.